This TCR beta chain was identified in a study of T cells in Graves' hyperthyroidism and ophthalmopathy. Duration under 3 months, a NOSPECS grade of at least 4, and a Clinical Activity Score of at least 3 characterized the ophthalmopathy patients. Study outcomes and limitations: Expanded thyroid clonotypes (above 0.001) were mostly also found in blood.

J lost 3 bases, V lost 2 bases, and 6 bases had no gene match. Germline V gene sequence: CDR1 MDHEN, CDR2 SYDVKM. This CDR3 region has 15 residues. This clonotype was observed at least ten times. No antigen is known for it. There were TCR beta CDR3 regions amplified from RNA transcripts. During a first-round RT-PCR of the TCR CDR3, the HTBI primer set was used. Via MiXCR, TCRdb re-called the multiplex PCR reads, giving one row per CDR3 protein. This table holds 490,000 or so distinct CDR3 sequences, approximately 16% found once. Sequenced sample: blood. The chain employs TRBV28 and TRBJ2-7; TRBD1 agrees at 8 bases. This TCR was recovered from a woman in her twenties or thirties with Graves' ophthalmopathy. The CDR3 DNA reads TGTGCCAGCAGTTTAGCGGGACAGGCCTTCTACGAGCAGTACTTC. It yields the protein CASSLAGQAFYEQYF. The full variable domain, in which reference TRBV28 and TRBJ2-7 provide the parts outside the CDR3, is DVKVTQSSRYLVKRTGEKVFLECVQDMDHENMFWYRQDPGLGLRLIYFSYDVKMKEKGDIPEGYSVSREKKERFSLILESASTNQTSMYLCASSLAGQAFYEQYFGPGTRLTVT.